Sequencing of this T cell receptor (beta chain) was carried out in a study of cytomegalovirus exposure and HLA in healthy donors. PCR primers comprised 60 Vbeta and 13 Jbeta primers. Sequencing used immunoSEQ multiplex PCR; TCRdb keeps in-frame clones, though not all of them. The sample holds over 200,000 clones, over 65% seen once. This receptor was taken from a woman aged 55-70 years in good health and CMV-seropositive. Sequencing was carried out using PBMCs.

DNA of the CDR3: TGTGCCAGCAGCCAAAGGACAGGCTCTTCTGGGGCCAACGTCCTGACTTTC. It yields the protein CASSQRTGSSGANVLTF. The chain carries TRBV14 and TRBJ2-6; 7 bases match TRBD1. J gave up 1 base and V 2 bases, and 5 bases lay outside the gene matches. This CDR3 comprises 17 residues. Germline-derived CDR1 and CDR2 are SGHDN and FVKESK.